This TCR beta chain was captured in a study of identical twins. Only a few counts were recorded for this clonotype. Each CDR3 protein is one row after TCRdb ran MiXCR on the 5' RACE reads. Found here are about 530,000 distinct CDR3 sequences, 20% to 25% of them singletons; the top ten hold approximately 0.49%. Trimming pared 3 bases from V and 3 bases from J, leaving 9 bases between. The CDR3 extends over 13 amino acids. The data were also submitted as part of a second study, on yellow fever vaccine responses in identical twins. From that report: Reportedly, twins showed a vaccine T cell response that looked partly convergent and partly personalized.

What was sequenced was CD4+ T cells sorted from blood. The chain recombines TRBV12-3 or TRBV12-4 with TRBJ2-7, with no clear D. The receptor was derived from a woman younger than 35 in good health. This chain's CDR3 is CASSFGEVYEQYF. DNA of the CDR3: TGTGCCAGCAGTTTTGGAGAAGTCTACGAGCAGTACTTC.